This T cell receptor (beta chain) was obtained from a study of shared clonotypes between healthy human individuals. Points from the study as a whole: For naive CD4 cells, approximately 4.7% of clonotypes were shared across a handful of donors. Estimated clonotype richness was generally higher in naive than memory subsets. In this cohort, only blood was sampled, and tissue repertoires likely differ.

This CDR3 comprises 15 residues. Trimming shortened V by 5 bases and J by 4 bases, and 16 bases separated the two germline ends. Germline V lookup: CDR1 SGHVS, CDR2 FNYEAQ. CD45RO negativity and positive selection for CCR7 defined naive CD8 cells, a population that excluded terminally differentiated effector memory CD45RA+ cells. Turning to this clone: Its specificity is unknown.

Clones were sequenced by immunoSEQ multiplex PCR, and TCRdb holds only the in-frame ones, with some missing. The table includes 1.5 million to 2.5 million clones, roughly 95% detected once. The material sequenced was naive CD8+ T cells sorted from blood. This clonotype was obtained from a young man in good health. The chain joins TRBV7-6 to TRBJ2-3, with a weak D call TRBD1 (6 bases). DNA for the CDR3: TGTGCCAGCAGCCCCGGGGCACGGACAGCAGATACGCAGTATTTT. Translating it yields CASSPGARTADTQYF.